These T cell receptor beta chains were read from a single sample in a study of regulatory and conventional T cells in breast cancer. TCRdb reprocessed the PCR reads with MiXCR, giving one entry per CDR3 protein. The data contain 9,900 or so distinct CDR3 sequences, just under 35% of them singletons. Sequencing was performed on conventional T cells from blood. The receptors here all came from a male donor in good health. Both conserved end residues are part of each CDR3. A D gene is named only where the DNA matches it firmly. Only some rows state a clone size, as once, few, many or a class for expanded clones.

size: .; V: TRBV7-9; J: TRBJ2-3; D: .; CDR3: CASSLGKLTDTQYF; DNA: TGTGCCAGCAGCTTAGGGAAGCTCACAGATACGCAGTATTTT
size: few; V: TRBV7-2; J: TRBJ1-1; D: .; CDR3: CASSIGQNTEAFF; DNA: TGTGCCAGCAGCATTGGACAGAACACTGAAGCTTTCTTT
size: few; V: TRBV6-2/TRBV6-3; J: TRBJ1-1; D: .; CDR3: CAIRNGANTEAFF; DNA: TGTGCCATCCGGAACGGAGCGAACACTGAAGCTTTCTTT
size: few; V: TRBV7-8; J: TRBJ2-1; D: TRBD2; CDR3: CASSSGLLAGAYNEQFF; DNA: TGTGCCAGCAGCTCCGGATTACTAGCGGGGGCCTACAATGAGCAGTTCTTC
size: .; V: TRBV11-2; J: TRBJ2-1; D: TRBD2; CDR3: CASSLGLAGAYNEQFF; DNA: TGTGCCAGCAGCTTAGGGCTAGCGGGAGCCTACAATGAGCAGTTCTTC
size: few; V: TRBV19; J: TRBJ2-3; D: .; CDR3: CASTPGGDTDTQYF; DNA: TGTGCCAGTACCCCTGGGGGCGACACAGATACGCAGTATTTT
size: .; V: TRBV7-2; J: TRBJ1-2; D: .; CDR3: CASSLTLGRRSNYGYTF; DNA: TGTGCCAGCAGCTTAACCTTGGGCAGGCGCTCTAACTATGGCTACACCTTC
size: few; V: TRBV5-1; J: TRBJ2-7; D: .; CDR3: CASSLSDYEQYF; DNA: TGCGCCAGCAGCTTGTCTGACTACGAGCAGTACTTC
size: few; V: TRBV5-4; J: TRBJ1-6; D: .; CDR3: CASSLNNSPLHF; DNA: TGTGCCAGCAGCTTGAATAATTCACCCCTCCACTTT
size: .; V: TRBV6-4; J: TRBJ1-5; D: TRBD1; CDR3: CASLGQGGNQPQHF; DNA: TGTGCCAGCCTCGGACAGGGCGGCAATCAGCCCCAGCATTTT
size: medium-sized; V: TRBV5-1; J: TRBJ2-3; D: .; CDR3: CASSLGGTWGTDTQYF; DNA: TGCGCCAGCAGCCTGGGCGGGACATGGGGCACAGATACGCAGTATTTT
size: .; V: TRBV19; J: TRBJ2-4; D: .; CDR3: CASTYGESTYENIQYF; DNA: TGTGCCAGTACCTACGGGGAGAGTACCTACGAAAACATTCAGTACTTC
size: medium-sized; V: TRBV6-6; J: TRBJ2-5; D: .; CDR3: CASRGRQETQYF; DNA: TGTGCCAGCAGGGGCAGACAAGAGACCCAGTACTTC
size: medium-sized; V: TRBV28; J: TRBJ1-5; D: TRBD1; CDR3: CASHGQGRQPQHF; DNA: TGTGCCAGCCACGGACAGGGACGTCAGCCCCAGCATTTT
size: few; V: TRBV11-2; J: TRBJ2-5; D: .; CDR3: CASSLQGSGQETQYF; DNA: TGTGCCAGCAGCTTACAGGGCTCCGGGCAAGAGACCCAGTACTTC
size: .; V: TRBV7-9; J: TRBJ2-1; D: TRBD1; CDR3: CASSSGPGQNYNEQFF; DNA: TGTGCCAGCAGCTCCGGGCCGGGACAGAACTACAATGAGCAGTTCTTC
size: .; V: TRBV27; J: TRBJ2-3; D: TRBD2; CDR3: CASSSPGGGGTANTQYF; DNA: TGTGCCAGCAGTTCCCCTGGCGGGGGGGGAACTGCGAATACGCAGTATTTT
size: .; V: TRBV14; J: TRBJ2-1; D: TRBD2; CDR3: CASSQLGAGAYNEQFF; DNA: TGTGCCAGCAGCCAATTGGGCGCGGGGGCCTACAATGAGCAGTTCTTC
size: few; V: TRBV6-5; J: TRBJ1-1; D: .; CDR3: CASSYGGRGTEAFF; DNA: TGTGCCAGCAGTTACGGGGGAAGGGGCACTGAAGCTTTCTTT
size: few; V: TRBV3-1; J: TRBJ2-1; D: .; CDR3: CASSQTQSSYNEQFF; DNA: TGTGCCAGCAGCCAAACCCAGAGCTCCTACAATGAGCAGTTCTTC
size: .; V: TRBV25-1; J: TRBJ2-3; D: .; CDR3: CASSGRGGTDTQYF; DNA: TGTGCCAGCAGTGGAAGAGGGGGCACAGATACGCAGTATTTT
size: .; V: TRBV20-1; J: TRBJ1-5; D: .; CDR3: CSARARAGNQPQHF; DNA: TGCAGTGCTCGCGCCAGGGCGGGCAATCAGCCCCAGCATTTT
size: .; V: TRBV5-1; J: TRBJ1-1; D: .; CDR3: CASSDQGEGTEAFF; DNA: TGCGCCAGCAGCGACCAAGGGGAAGGAACTGAGGCTTTCTTT
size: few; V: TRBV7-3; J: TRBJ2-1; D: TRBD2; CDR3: CASSSGTSVNEQFF; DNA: TGTGCCAGCAGCTCCGGGACTAGCGTCAATGAGCAGTTCTTC
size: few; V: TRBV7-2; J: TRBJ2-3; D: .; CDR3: CASSLGRGGTDTQYF; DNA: TGTGCCAGCAGCTTAGGGCGGGGCGGCACAGATACGCAGTATTTT
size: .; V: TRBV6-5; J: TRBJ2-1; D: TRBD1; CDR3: CASSYSGQGYNEQFF; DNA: TGTGCCAGCAGTTACTCTGGACAGGGGTACAATGAGCAGTTCTTC
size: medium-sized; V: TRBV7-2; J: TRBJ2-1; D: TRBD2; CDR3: CASSLGTSGVQFF; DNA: TGTGCCAGCAGCTTGGGAACTAGCGGGGTACAGTTCTTC
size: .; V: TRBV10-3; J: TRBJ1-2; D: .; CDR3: CAISERGEDYTF; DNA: TGTGCCATCAGTGAGCGCGGCGAAGACTATACCTTC
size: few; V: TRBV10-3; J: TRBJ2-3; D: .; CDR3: CASQISGRTDTQYF; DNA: TGTGCCAGCCAGATTAGCGGACGCACAGATACGCAGTATTTT
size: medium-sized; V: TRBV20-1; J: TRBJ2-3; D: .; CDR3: CSAKEGGLADTQYF; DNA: TGCAGTGCTAAAGAGGGGGGGCTTGCAGATACGCAGTATTTT
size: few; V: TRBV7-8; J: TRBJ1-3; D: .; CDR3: CASSLEETGNTIYF; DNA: TGTGCCAGCAGCTTAGAAGAAACTGGAAACACCATATATTTT
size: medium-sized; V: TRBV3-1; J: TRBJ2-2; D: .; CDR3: CASSQGGTGELFF; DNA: TGTGCCAGCAGCCAAGGGGGGACCGGGGAGCTGTTTTTT
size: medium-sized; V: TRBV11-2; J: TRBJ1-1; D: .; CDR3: CASRSLRARRRGTEAFF; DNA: TGTGCCAGCAGATCACTGAGAGCCAGGAGGAGGGGGACTGAAGCTTTCTTT
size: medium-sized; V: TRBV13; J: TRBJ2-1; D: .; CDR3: CASRSGISSNEQFF; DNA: TGTGCCAGCAGAAGTGGGATATCATCCAATGAGCAGTTCTTC
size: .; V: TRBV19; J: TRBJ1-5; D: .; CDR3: CASSIGAVNQPQHF; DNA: TGTGCCAGTAGTATTGGGGCCGTGAATCAGCCCCAGCATTTT
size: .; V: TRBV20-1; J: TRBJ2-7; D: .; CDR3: CSASHREGSYEQYF; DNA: TGCAGTGCTAGTCACAGGGAAGGTTCCTACGAGCAGTACTTC
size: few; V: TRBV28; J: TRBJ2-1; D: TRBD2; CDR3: CASSAPGTSVNEQFF; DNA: TGTGCCAGCAGTGCCCCCGGGACTAGTGTTAATGAGCAGTTCTTC
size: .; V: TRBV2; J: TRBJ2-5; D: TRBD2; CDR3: CASIGLAGGRETQYF; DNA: TGTGCCAGCATCGGACTAGCGGGGGGGAGAGAGACCCAGTACTTC
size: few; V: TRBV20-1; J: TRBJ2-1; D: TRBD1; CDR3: CSAKQGTSSYNEQFF; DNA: TGCAGTGCTAAACAGGGGACGAGCTCCTACAATGAGCAGTTCTTC
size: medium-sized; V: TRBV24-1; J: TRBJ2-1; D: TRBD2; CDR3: CATSGSGGAGNEQFF; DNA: TGTGCCACCAGTGGGAGCGGGGGGGCGGGGAATGAGCAGTTCTTC
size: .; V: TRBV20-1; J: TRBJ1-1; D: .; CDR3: CSALQGLTEAFF; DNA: TGCAGTGCTCTTCAGGGTCTCACTGAAGCTTTCTTT
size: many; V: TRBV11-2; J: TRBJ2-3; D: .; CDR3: CASRPGTAQDTQYF; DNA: TGTGCCAGCCGTCCTGGGACGGCCCAAGATACGCAGTATTTT
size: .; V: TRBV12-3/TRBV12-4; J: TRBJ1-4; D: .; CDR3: CASGDPRTSEKLFF; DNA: TGTGCCAGCGGTGATCCCCGGACAAGTGAAAAACTGTTTTTT
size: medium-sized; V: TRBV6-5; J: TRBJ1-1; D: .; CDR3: CASHRDTEAFF; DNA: TGTGCCAGCCACAGGGACACTGAAGCTTTCTTT
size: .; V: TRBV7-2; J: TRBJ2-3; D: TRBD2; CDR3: CASSLRRTSGTDTQYF; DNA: TGTGCCAGCAGCTTACGGAGGACTAGCGGCACAGATACGCAGTATTTT
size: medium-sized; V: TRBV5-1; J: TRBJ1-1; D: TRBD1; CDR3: CASSSGQGKNTEAFF; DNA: TGCGCCAGCAGCTCCGGACAGGGGAAGAACACTGAAGCTTTCTTT
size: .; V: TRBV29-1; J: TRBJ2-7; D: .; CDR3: CSVAERQTSSYEQYF; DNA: TGCAGCGTTGCCGAGCGACAGACAAGTTCCTACGAGCAGTACTTC
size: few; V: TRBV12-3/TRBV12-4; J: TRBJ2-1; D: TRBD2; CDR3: CASSRESGGGRDEQFF; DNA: TGTGCCAGCAGCCGAGAAAGCGGGGGCGGCAGGGACGAGCAGTTCTTC
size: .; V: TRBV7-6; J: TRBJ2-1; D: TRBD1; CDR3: CASSLGQGAYNEQFF; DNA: TGTGCCAGCAGCTTAGGACAGGGGGCGTACAATGAGCAGTTCTTC
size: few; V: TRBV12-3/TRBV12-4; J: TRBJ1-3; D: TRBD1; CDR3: CASSPGQVPNTIYF; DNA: TGTGCCAGCAGTCCGGGACAGGTGCCGAACACCATATATTTT
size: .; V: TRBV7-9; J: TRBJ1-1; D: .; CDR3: CASSLDGGGIEAFF; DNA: TGTGCCAGCAGCTTAGATGGAGGGGGGATTGAAGCTTTCTTT
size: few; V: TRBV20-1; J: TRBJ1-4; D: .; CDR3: CSAFPKGPEKLFF; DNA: TGCAGTGCTTTTCCAAAAGGTCCTGAAAAACTGTTTTTT
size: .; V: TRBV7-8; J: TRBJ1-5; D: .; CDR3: CASSFGSNQPQHF; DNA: TGTGCCAGCAGCTTTGGTAGCAATCAGCCCCAGCATTTT
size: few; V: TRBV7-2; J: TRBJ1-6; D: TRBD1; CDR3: CASSSRPQGSGLHF; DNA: TGTGCCAGCAGCTCCCGCCCACAGGGGTCGGGACTCCACTTT